The sequence of this TCR beta chain was determined in a study of blood T cells in healthy people across ages. Across the whole study: Template-switching capture recovered about one barcoded beta molecule per two T cells. Study results and caveats: Whereas aged donors had fewer naive CD4+ cells, long-lived donors had more of them and higher diversity.

Isolated PBMCs totaled at least 6 million in each sample. Remarks on this clonotype: The target antigen is unknown.

Primers used in a second PCR of roughly 6 to 11 cycles were a sample-barcoded 5' primer and a J-beta primer mix. MiXCR, run by TCRdb on the 5' RACE reads, gives a single entry per CDR3 protein. The table includes about 1.4 million distinct CDR3 sequences, approximately 59% detected once. Trimming left V 3 bases short and J 0 bases short, with 22 bases between. The CDR3 length is 19 residues. This clonotype was sampled from a man aged 18 to 30 in good health. The J gene is TRBJ2-3, the V gene TRBV12-3 or TRBV12-4, with TRBD2 as a possible D gene (6 bases). The sequenced material came from blood. The CDR3 sequence: CASSFIVSAGISSTDTQYF. The CDR3, as DNA: TGTGCCAGCAGTTTCATTGTGTCAGCGGGCATTTCTAGCACAGATACGCAGTATTTT.